This TCR beta chain was sequenced during a study of T cell repertoires in cytomegalovirus infection. Study-wide points: Ex vivo, HLA-C-restricted CMV-specific TCR beta clonotypes prevailed over the rest of the response.

TCRdb processed the reads anew with MiXCR; each CDR3 protein has one entry. The repertoire holds approximately 100,000 distinct CDR3 sequences, with over 40% as singletons. Turning to this clonotype: The antigen remains undetermined.

The TCR sequence derives from a human donor in good health (CMV status not recorded). Some clones in this sample may be carry-over from other donors' samples. Here the sequenced sample was CD8+ T cells from cultured PBMCs, taken from culture after CMV antigen stimulation.

The CDR3 coding sequence is TGTGCCAGTAGTACACAGCGCTCTGGAAACACCATATATTTT. It codes for CASSTQRSGNTIYF. The chain has TRBV19 and TRBJ1-3; D remains unclear. The V end was cut by 4 bases, the J end by 0 bases, with 7 bases between. CDR1 LNHDA and CDR2 SQIVND come from the germline V gene (reference sequence). The CDR3 runs 14 residues.